Listed below are T cell receptor beta chains from one sample, sequenced in a study of blood T cell repertoires in COVID-19. The data were produced by immunoSEQ multiplex PCR, yet TCRdb's version contains in-frame clones alone and is incomplete. Among about 190,000 clones listed, 70% to 85% were seen once. Input material: PBMCs or T cells enriched from blood (not recorded which). These receptors came from a woman aged 25 to 39 who had recovered from COVID-19. Each CDR3 is given with its conserved first and last residue. Each record gives: V gene, D gene, J gene, clone size, CDR3 DNA, CDR3 protein. D genes are given only for firm matches. The size entry is marked missing in some rows and otherwise reads once, few, many or a size class.

v_gene: TRBV27
d_gene: -
j_gene: TRBJ1-2
abundance: once
CDR3nt: TGTGCCAGCAGTCGAAAAGGGGGGGCCTATGGCTACACCTTC
CDR3aa: CASSRKGGAYGYTF

v_gene: TRBV29-1
d_gene: -
j_gene: TRBJ1-2
abundance: -
CDR3nt: TGCAGCGTCCTTCCCCATGGGAGGCGGGACTATGGCTACACCTTC
CDR3aa: CSVLPHGRRDYGYTF

v_gene: TRBV27
d_gene: TRBD1
j_gene: TRBJ1-2
abundance: -
CDR3nt: TGTGCCAGCAGTTCCACAGGGGACTATGGCTACACCTTC
CDR3aa: CASSSTGDYGYTF

v_gene: TRBV5-4
d_gene: TRBD2
j_gene: TRBJ2-1
abundance: -
CDR3nt: TGTGCCAGCAGCTCGGACCCCGGGGGGGAGGGACTCTTC
CDR3aa: CASSSDPGGEGLF

v_gene: TRBV24-1
d_gene: -
j_gene: TRBJ2-2
abundance: -
CDR3nt: TGTGCCACCAGTGTGAGGGTGTCCGGGGAGCTGTTTTTT
CDR3aa: CATSVRVSGELFF

v_gene: TRBV19
d_gene: TRBD2
j_gene: TRBJ2-1
abundance: -
CDR3nt: TGTGCCAGTAGTTTGGGACTAGCGAGATACAATGAGCAGTTCTTC
CDR3aa: CASSLGLARYNEQFF

v_gene: TRBV28
d_gene: TRBD1
j_gene: TRBJ1-2
abundance: -
CDR3nt: TGTGCCAGCAGTTTGTTAAACGACAGGGGAGCTTATGGCTACACCTTC
CDR3aa: CASSLLNDRGAYGYTF

v_gene: TRBV6-5
d_gene: -
j_gene: TRBJ1-1
abundance: -
CDR3nt: TGTGCCAGCAGTTACGGGGGGAGTAGTGAAGCTTTCTTT
CDR3aa: CASSYGGSSEAFF

v_gene: TRBV6-5
d_gene: -
j_gene: TRBJ2-2
abundance: -
CDR3nt: TGTGCCAGCAGGGTGACGGGACTTACCGGGGAGCTGTTTTTT
CDR3aa: CASRVTGLTGELFF

v_gene: TRBV11-3
d_gene: TRBD1
j_gene: TRBJ1-1
abundance: -
CDR3nt: TGTGCCAGCAGCTTCAGTAACGTATTTGGGACAGGGTCGACTGAAGCTTTCTTT
CDR3aa: CASSFSNVFGTGSTEAFF

v_gene: TRBV6-4
d_gene: -
j_gene: TRBJ1-1
abundance: once
CDR3nt: TGTGCCAGCCCCAGGAACACTGAAGCTTTCTTT
CDR3aa: CASPRNTEAFF

v_gene: TRBV28
d_gene: TRBD2
j_gene: TRBJ2-2
abundance: -
CDR3nt: TGTGCCAGCCTGCAATTGGCGGGAGTGGGGACCGGGGAGCTGTTTTTT
CDR3aa: CASLQLAGVGTGELFF

v_gene: TRBV6-5
d_gene: TRBD1
j_gene: TRBJ1-1
abundance: -
CDR3nt: TGTGCCAGCAGCGGGACAGGGAACTTGAACACTGAAGCTTTCTTT
CDR3aa: CASSGTGNLNTEAFF

v_gene: TRBV10-1
d_gene: -
j_gene: TRBJ1-3
abundance: -
CDR3nt: TGCGCCAGCAGTGAGTCGTCTTCTGGAAACACCATATATTTT
CDR3aa: CASSESSSGNTIYF

v_gene: TRBV28
d_gene: -
j_gene: TRBJ1-6
abundance: -
CDR3nt: TGTGCCAGCAGTCCTCGACAGTCGCGGTCACCCCTCCACTTT
CDR3aa: CASSPRQSRSPLHF